The 22 T cell receptor beta chains below all came from one sample that was sequenced in a study of blood T cells in healthy people across ages. With a J-beta primer mix and a sample-barcoded 5' primer, a second PCR ran 7 to 11 cycles. TCRdb fed the 5' RACE reads into MiXCR, producing one record per CDR3 protein. Seen here are about 640,000 distinct CDR3 sequences, less than 35% observed once, and the top ten hold around 14%. The material sequenced was blood. These receptors came from a woman older than 75 in good health.

The gene calls are TRBV6-5 and TRBJ2-5; D remains unclear. The last part of the DNA fits TRBJ2-7 better; the J call may be wrong. The CDR3 is 13 amino acids. Germline V gene data show CDR1 as MNHEY and CDR2 as SVGAGI. The CDR3 coding sequence is TGTGCCAGCAGTTTTTCCCTATCGTACGAGCAGTACTTC. It specifies CASSFSLSYEQYF.

This clonotype was seen ten or more times. The CDR3 loop is CSVPGGLTEAFF. In DNA form, the CDR3 reads TGCAGCGTCCCGGGGGGGCTCACTGAAGCTTTCTTT. The V call is TRBV29-1, the J call TRBJ1-1; D may be TRBD1 (6 bases). Per germline, CDR1 SQVTM and CDR2 ANQGSEA. V gave up 6 bases and J gave up 4 bases, with 12 bases separating them. This CDR3 comprises 12 residues.

This clonotype showed up many times. The CDR3 region is CSATQTRDYGYTF. CDR3 bases: TGCAGTGCTACACAGACCAGGGACTATGGCTACACCTTC. V usage is TRBV20-1 and J usage is TRBJ1-2; D might be TRBD1 (5 bases). This CDR3 is 13 amino acids long. The V and J ends lost 4 bases and 3 bases respectively, with 12 bases between them. Germline CDR1 DFQATT, CDR2 SNEGSKA (reference sequence).

This clonotype came up many times. V gene TRBV9 combines with J gene TRBJ2-5; 10 bases align to TRBD2. CDR1 and CDR2 (germline): SGDLS, YYNGEE. V shed 0 bases and J 8 bases; nucleotides not matched to a gene: 4. CDR3 size: 14 residues. The CDR3 here is CASSVGSSGGTQYF. The CDR3 DNA sequence: TGTGCCAGCAGCGTAGGGTCTAGCGGGGGCACCCAGTACTTC.

This clonotype was seen many times. This rearrangement joins TRBV20-1 to TRBJ2-3; 7 positions agree with TRBD2. Germline V lookup: CDR1 DFQATT, CDR2 SNEGSKA (reference sequence). With 2 bases clipped from V and 3 bases from J, the junction kept 8 bases outside the gene matches. The CDR3 contains 15 residues. For the CDR3, the DNA is TGCAGTGCTAGACGACTGGTCGGGAGGACAGATACGCAGTATTTT. Translation: CSARRLVGRTDTQYF.

This clonotype appeared many times. This rearrangement joins TRBV7-2 to TRBJ1-6; D is unresolved. The CDR3 consists of 14 residues. The germline gives CDR1 SGHTA, CDR2 FQGNSA. V was cut by 3 bases and J by 10 bases, with 13 bases left in between. CDR3 coding DNA: TGTGCCAGCAGCTTTCCGGGCCTTGGCTCACCCCTCCACTTT. Its translation: CASSFPGLGSPLHF.

This clonotype showed up many times. A read error may be the cause here, since a much bigger clone is one base away. V is TRBV7-6 and J is TRBJ2-1, with 7 nucleotides matching TRBD2. The J call may be wrong; the DNA end is better matched by TRBJ2-7. Germline CDR1 SGHVS, CDR2 FNYEAQ. The CDR3 length is 16 residues. The CDR3 DNA reads as TGTGCCAGCAGCCCCCACCGGGGAGGGTCCTACAATGAGCAGTACTTC. Its protein product is CASSPHRGGSYNEQYF.

This clonotype was seen many times. The chain is built from TRBV6-5 and TRBJ2-5; D might be TRBD1 or TRBD2, each matching 5 bases. Trimming left V 2 bases short and J 5 bases short, with 12 bases between. The CDR3 totals 14 residues. In germline, CDR1 is MNHEY, CDR2 SVGAGI. CDR3 coding DNA: TGTGCCAGCAGTTACGCAGGGCCGGGGGAGACCCAGTACTTC. Protein sequence: CASSYAGPGETQYF.

The chain uses TRBV5-1 and TRBJ2-2, with D maybe TRBD2 (5 bases). The length of the CDR3 is 15 residues. V lost 1 base to trimming and J lost 4 bases, with 11 bases between them. Germline values: CDR1 SGHRS, CDR2 YFSETQ. CDR3 sequence: CASSLWTRGTGELFF. The CDR3 bases are TGCGCCAGCAGCTTGTGGACTCGGGGCACCGGGGAGCTGTTTTTT.

This clonotype has more than one count but fewer than ten. Given a much more abundant clone one base away, this may be a read error. The rearrangement joins TRBV27 to TRBJ1-2, with no clear D. The length of the CDR3 is 13 residues. The germline CDR1 and CDR2 sequences are MNHEY and SMNVEV (reference sequence). The CDR3 protein is CVSSLWGGRNYTF. In DNA form, the CDR3 reads TGTGTCAGCAGTTTATGGGGAGGGCGGAACTACACCTTC.

This chain links TRBV12-3 or TRBV12-4 with TRBJ2-1; possibly TRBD1 for D (7 bases). This CDR3 region has 15 residues. V dropped 2 bases and J dropped 4 bases, with 12 bases sitting between them. The CDR3 loop reads CASSLRGTAYNEQFF. DNA for the CDR3: TGTGCCAGCAGTTTACGCGGGACAGCTTACAATGAGCAGTTCTTC.

This clonotype was found a few times. The chain's CDR3 is CASSFGQGNEQFF. The CDR3, as DNA: TGCGCCAGCAGCTTCGGCCAGGGGAATGAGCAGTTCTTC. The chain uses TRBV5-1 and TRBJ2-1; D might be TRBD1 (6 bases). In germline, CDR1 is SGHRS, CDR2 YFSETQ. CDR3 length equals 13 residues. V was shortened by 2 bases and J by 7 bases, with 10 bases between the two germline ends.

This clonotype was observed many times. The chain carries TRBV5-1 and TRBJ1-2, with D possibly TRBD1 on 5 matching bases. The CDR3 has 12 residues. The V gene lost 3 bases and the J gene lost 4 bases, with 7 bases spanning the gap. CDR1 and CDR2 (germline): SGHRS, YFSETQ. In DNA, the CDR3 is TGCGCCAGCAGCTCGACAGCCTATGGCTACACCTTC. This codes for CASSSTAYGYTF.

As regards this clonotype: At one end, the junction sequence differs from germline, possibly due to a read error. The V gene is TRBV27, the J gene TRBJ2-7; D is undetermined. This CDR3 is 13 amino acids long. CDR1 MNHEY and CDR2 SMNVEV come from the germline V gene (reference sequence). This CDR3 is CASSVSGTSEQYF. As DNA, the CDR3 is TGTGCCAGCAGTGTATCAGGCACCAGCGAGCAGTACTTC.

About this clonotype itself: This may be a read error: a much more frequent sequence differs by one nucleotide. The chain uses TRBV5-1 and TRBJ2-3; tentative D call: TRBD2 (6 bases). CDR1 is SGHRS and CDR2 is YFSETQ in the germline V gene. The length of the CDR3 is 15 residues. The CDR3, as DNA: TGCGCCAGCAGCTCCACCGGGAGCAACACAGGTACGCAGTATTTT. Translation gives CASSSTGSNTGTQYF.

As to this clonotype: A single base separates this from a much larger clone, so it may be a read error. The chain uses TRBV3-1 and TRBJ1-2; 7 bases map to TRBD1. The CDR3 runs to 15 residues. CDR1 and CDR2 (germline): LGHDT, YNNKEL (reference sequence). The CDR3 region is CASSPRRDSGDGCTF. CDR3 DNA: TGTGCCAGCAGCCCCCGACGGGACAGCGGAGATGGCTGCACCTTC. The whole variable domain, filled in from reference TRBV3-1 and TRBJ1-2, reads DTAVSQTPKYLVTQMGNDKSIKCEQNLGHDTMYWYKQDSKKFLKIMFSYNNKELIINETVPNRFSPKSPDKAHLNLHINSLELGDSAVYFCASSPRRDSGDGCTFGSGTRLTVV.

In this sample, this clonotype turned up a few times. V gene TRBV6-2 or TRBV6-3 combines with J gene TRBJ1-2; D perhaps matches TRBD1 (5 bases). The CDR3 is 15 amino acids. With 2 bases removed from V and 4 bases from J, the gap between germline ends came to 14 bases. CDR1 MNHEY and CDR2 SVGEGT come from the germline V gene. The CDR3 DNA sequence: TGTGCCAGCAGTTACGGCGGAAATAGGGGCTATGGCTACACCTTC. The encoded protein is CASSYGGNRGYGYTF.

A word on this clonotype: This may be a read error, as it is one base from a much larger clone. The chain uses TRBV13 and TRBJ2-1, with 7 bases fitting TRBD2. The closer fit of TRBJ2-7 to the DNA end suggests the J call may be wrong. This CDR3 has 16 residues. Germline loops: CDR1 PRHDT, CDR2 FYEKMQ (reference sequence). The CDR3, as DNA: TGTGCCAGCAGCCCCCCCGGGACTAACCCCTACAATGAGCAGTACTTC. Translating gives CASSPPGTNPYNEQYF.

The table lists this clonotype with many counts. The gene calls are TRBV27 and TRBJ1-6; 7 nucleotides align to TRBD1. CDR1 MNHEY and CDR2 SMNVEV come from the germline V gene (reference sequence). With V trimmed by 5 bases and J by 4 bases, 2 bases remained unmatched. There are 14 residues in the CDR3. The CDR3 loop is CASSTGQYNSPLHF. CDR3 bases: TGTGCCAGCAGTACGGGACAGTATAATTCACCCCTCCACTTT.

As regards this clonotype: Germline and junction disagree at one end, which may indicate a read error. DNA of the CDR3: TGTGCCAGCGCGACAGGCTCCGGGGATACTCAGTATTTT. Its protein is CASATGSGDTQYF. The chain links TRBV19 to TRBJ2-3; a weak D match, TRBD1 (6 bases). The CDR3 spans 13 residues. The germline V gene encodes CDR1 LNHDA and CDR2 SQIVND (reference sequence).

This clonotype came up a few times. The chain carries TRBV5-1 and TRBJ1-1, with 8 bases lining up with TRBD1. CDR1 is SGHRS and CDR2 is YFSETQ in the germline V gene. The CDR3 consists of 14 residues. The J segment lost 4 bases and the V segment lost 0 bases, leaving 2 bases of the junction unmatched. CDR3 sequence: CASSLDGQGTEAFF. The CDR3 coding sequence is TGCGCCAGCAGCTTGGACGGACAGGGCACTGAAGCTTTCTTT.

This clonotype was found a few times. DNA for the CDR3: TGTGCCAGCAGCCAAGATAGGGACAGGGGTGGAAACACCATATATTTT. Translated: CASSQDRDRGGNTIYF. The V call is TRBV4-2, the J call TRBJ1-3; the match to TRBD1 covers 10 bases. Per germline, CDR1 LGHNA and CDR2 YNFKEQ. The CDR3 has 16 residues. V trimming: 0 bases; J trimming: 3 bases; junction bases outside the gene matches: 2.